The 17 T cell receptor beta chains given below trace back to one sample, sequenced in a study of cytomegalovirus exposure and HLA in healthy donors. The PCR contained 60 Vbeta and 13 Jbeta primers. Clones were read by immunoSEQ multiplex PCR, and TCRdb kept only the in-frame ones, dropping some. The sample shows approximately 120,000 clones, about 80% of them seen only once. Material for sequencing was PBMCs. All receptors come from a woman between 50 and 59 years old in good health and CMV-seropositive.

This chain joins TRBV25-1 and TRBJ2-5; no firm D call. This CDR3 is 13 amino acids long. Trimming pared 6 bases from V and 1 base from J, leaving 9 bases between. The V gene's germline CDR1 is MGHDK and CDR2 SYGVNS. The CDR3 DNA is TGTGCCAGCAGAGACAATACCCAAGAGACCCAGTACTTC. Its translation: CASRDNTQETQYF.

This clone was detected only a few times. V gene TRBV7-2 combines with J gene TRBJ2-3; 9 positions agree with TRBD2. From germline, CDR1 is SGHTA and CDR2 FQGNSA. The CDR3 is 14 amino acids. The CDR3: CAGGLAGISDTQYF. CDR3 DNA sequence: TGTGCAGGGGGGCTAGCGGGAATCTCAGATACGCAGTATTTT.

The J gene is TRBJ2-5, the V gene TRBV4-3; 8 nucleotides align to TRBD1. The J segment lost 5 bases and the V segment lost 3 bases, leaving 8 bases of the junction unmatched. CDR3 length: 15 residues. Germline CDR1 is LGHNA and CDR2 is YSLEER. CDR3 nucleotide sequence: TGCGCCAGCAGCCACGGACAGGGATCATCTGAGACCCAGTACTTC. It is translated as CASSHGQGSSETQYF.

Details on this clone: Other DNA sequences of this sample code for an identical CDR3. The gene calls are TRBV7-2 and TRBJ2-3; 11 bases line up with TRBD2. The ends lost 5 bases at V and 1 base at J; junction bases unmatched: 2. The CDR3 is 15 amino acids. Looked up from germline, CDR1 is SGHTA and CDR2 is FQGNSA. The CDR3 DNA reads as TGTGCCAGCAGCCCACTAGCGGGAGGCACAGATACGCAGTATTTT. Translated: CASSPLAGGTDTQYF.

V is TRBV4-3 and J is TRBJ2-5; weak D call: TRBD2 (6 bases). This CDR3 comprises 15 residues. The V end lost 2 bases, the J end lost 5 bases, and 15 bases lay between the germline ends. The germline V gene has CDR1 LGHNA and CDR2 YSLEER. In nucleotides, the CDR3 is TGCGCCAGCAGCCAAACCAGGGAGGTGGGGGAGACCCAGTACTTC. Protein product: CASSQTREVGETQYF.

This clone came up once. The chain has TRBV5-6 and TRBJ2-2; D remains unclear. The germline V gene has CDR1 SGHDT and CDR2 YYEEEE. Between the trimmed V and J ends, which lost 6 bases and 0 bases, there was a span of 6 bases. The CDR3 spans 13 residues. The CDR3 spells CASNTANTGELFF. CDR3 in DNA: TGTGCCAGCAACACCGCGAACACCGGGGAGCTGTTTTTT.

This chain joins TRBV4-1 and TRBJ1-1; 7 bases match TRBD1. The length of the CDR3 is 13 residues. Trimming at V came to 3 bases and at J to 7 bases, leaving 5 bases not matched to a gene. Germline V gene sequence: CDR1 MGHRA, CDR2 YSYEKL. The CDR3 DNA sequence: TGCGCCAGCAGCCAGGGTGGGGACAGTGAAGCTTTCTTT. It is translated as CASSQGGDSEAFF.

This chain joins TRBV4-1 and TRBJ2-3; TRBD2 is a possible D gene (5 bases). CDR3 length: 15 residues. V was trimmed by 4 bases and J by 4 bases, leaving 15 bases between them. Germline V gene sequence: CDR1 MGHRA, CDR2 YSYEKL. CDR3 region: CASSLSRAASDTQYF. The CDR3 region has the DNA TGCGCCAGCAGCCTGAGTAGAGCGGCCTCAGATACGCAGTATTTT.

The V call is TRBV2, the J call TRBJ1-5, with D possibly being TRBD1 (5 bases). Per the germline V gene, CDR1 is SNHLY and CDR2 is FYNNEI. This CDR3 is built from 17 residues. The germline V and J ends were trimmed by 8 bases and 4 bases, with 24 bases remaining between them. The CDR3 coding sequence is TGTGCCAGCTGTTCCTCCATCGACGGAGGGGAAAATCAGCCCCAGCATTTT. It is translated as CASCSSIDGGENQPQHF.

This chain joins TRBV18 and TRBJ2-5; TRBD2 matches at 8 bases. Germline CDR1 reads KGHSH; CDR2 reads LQKENI. Trimming cost V 4 bases and J 4 bases; bases outside gene matches: 11. This CDR3 contains 16 residues. CDR3 in DNA: TGTGCCAGCTCACTAGTTGCGGGGGGCCCGGGAGAGACCCAGTACTTC. As protein: CASSLVAGGPGETQYF.

The rearrangement uses TRBV6-1 and TRBJ2-1; a possible D gene is TRBD1 (5 bases). CDR1 and CDR2 (germline): MNHNS, SASEGT. Deletions cut 3 bases from V and 0 bases from J, with 18 bases between. There are 18 residues in the CDR3. The CDR3 nucleotides are TGTGCCAGCAGTGACCGGAGTAGTCGACAGAGCTCCTACAATGAGCAGTTCTTC. Residues: CASSDRSSRQSSYNEQFF.

The chain has TRBV4-2 and TRBJ1-4; 7 bases line up with TRBD1. Germline CDR1 reads LGHNA; CDR2 reads YNFKEQ. This CDR3 has 16 amino acids. V lost 2 bases and J lost 5; bases outside the gene matches: 8. CDR3 nucleotide sequence: TGTGCCAGCAGCCAACGACAGGGAGGAGAGAATGAAAAACTGTTTTTT. It translates to CASSQRQGGENEKLFF.

The gene calls are TRBV4-2 and TRBJ2-5; 10 nucleotides align to TRBD1. Losses at the gene ends were 0 bases for V and 4 bases for J; bases not matched to a gene: 8. The CDR3 contains 17 residues. Germline V lookup: CDR1 LGHNA, CDR2 YNFKEQ. As DNA, the CDR3 is TGTGCCAGCAGCCAAGATGTGGACAGGGGGGCCGGAGAGACCCAGTACTTC. As protein: CASSQDVDRGAGETQYF.

The V and J genes are TRBV18 and TRBJ1-2, with 7 positions matching TRBD1. V was clipped by 3 bases and J by 2 bases; unmatched bases: 3. The V gene's germline CDR1 is KGHSH and CDR2 LQKENI. The CDR3 runs 14 residues. The CDR3: CASSPGQENYGYTF. In DNA, the CDR3 is TGTGCCAGCTCACCCGGACAGGAGAACTATGGCTACACCTTC. Full variable domain (remainder filled in from reference TRBV18 and TRBJ1-2): NAGVMQNPRHLVRRRGQEARLRCSPMKGHSHVYWYRQLPEEGLKFMVYLQKENIIDESGMPKERFSAEFPKEGPSILRIQQVVRGDSAAYFCASSPGQENYGYTFGSGTRLTVV.

The chain recombines TRBV28 with TRBJ1-5; D may be TRBD1 (5 bases). Deletions cut 6 bases from V and 6 bases from J, with 15 bases between. The CDR3 has 14 amino acids. Germline values: CDR1 MDHEN, CDR2 SYDVKM. The CDR3 loop is CASSGGGSRQPQHF. Here the CDR3 DNA reads TGTGCCAGCAGCGGCGGGGGATCCCGTCAGCCCCAGCATTTT.

The gene calls are TRBV5-1 and TRBJ2-7, with D possibly TRBD2 on 6 matching bases. CDR1 and CDR2 (germline): SGHRS, YFSETQ. The CDR3 runs 14 residues. The germline V and J ends were trimmed by 0 bases and 4 bases, with 11 bases remaining between them. The CDR3, as DNA: TGCGCCAGCAGCTTGGCCGGGGGTAGGTACGAGCAGTACTTC. Encoded protein: CASSLAGGRYEQYF.

The chain couples TRBV7-9 to TRBJ2-2; D may be TRBD2 (6 bases). Germline loops: CDR1 SEHNR, CDR2 FQNEAQ (reference sequence). Trimming shortened V by 4 bases and J by 3 bases, and 15 bases separated the two germline ends. The CDR3 consists of 16 residues. CDR3 coding DNA: TGTGCCAGCAGCTACAAATCCGTAGCGGACACCGGGGAGCTGTTTTTT. Residues: CASSYKSVADTGELFF.